The 26 T cell receptor beta chains listed next were all sequenced from one sample in a study of OX40 agonist ivuxolimab in advanced cancers. Here immunoSEQ multiplex PCR was the method, and the copy in TCRdb shows in-frame clones only, minus some. The sample consists of 73,000 or so clones, about 86% of them appearing once. The sequencing here drew on CD4+ or CD8+ T cells sorted from blood, taken in a trial of the OX40 agonist ivuxolimab. These receptors all stem from an adult with an advanced solid tumor such as melanoma, head and neck, liver or kidney cancer.

V and J are TRBV6-5 and TRBJ2-7, with a possible D match to TRBD1 (6 bases). Germline values: CDR1 MNHEY, CDR2 SVGAGI. Trimming shortened V by 1 base and J by 6 bases, and 13 bases separated the two germline ends. This CDR3 comprises 14 residues. The CDR3 coding sequence is TGTGCCAGCAGTTACTTAAACCCAGGGGCCGAGCAGTACTTC. Translating gives CASSYLNPGAEQYF.

The count of this clone is one. The chain is built from TRBV20-1 and TRBJ2-3; 7 bases line up with TRBD2. Trimming removed 2 bases from V and 9 bases from J; junction bases left unmatched: 2. Germline CDR1 DFQATT, CDR2 SNEGSKA (reference sequence). The CDR3 length is 11 residues. The CDR3 is CSARQRETQYF. The CDR3 DNA is TGCAGTGCTAGACAGCGGGAAACGCAGTATTTT.

This clone was seen a single time. The CDR3 coding sequence is TGTGCCAGCAGCTTATTTGCGGATACGCAGTATTTT. It yields the protein CASSLFADTQYF. V and J are TRBV7-2 and TRBJ2-3; D is unresolved. The V end lost 2 bases, the J end lost 6 bases, and 6 bases lay between the germline ends. CDR1 is SGHTA and CDR2 is FQGNSA in the germline V gene. The CDR3 extends over 12 amino acids.

This clone appeared once. V usage is TRBV2 and J usage is TRBJ2-7, with 7 bases fitting TRBD1. Germline assignment: CDR1 SNHLY and CDR2 FYNNEI. This CDR3 comprises 13 residues. V lost 6 bases to trimming and J lost 5 bases; unmatched junction nucleotides: 7. The DNA for the CDR3 is TGTGCCAGCAGACCGACAGGGATGAACGAGCAGTACTTC. Protein: CASRPTGMNEQYF.

The chain employs TRBV7-2 and TRBJ1-4; D gene ambiguous. Germline CDR1 SGHTA, CDR2 FQGNSA. There are 17 residues in the CDR3. V was trimmed by 1 base and J by 8 bases, leaving 20 bases between them. As DNA, the CDR3 is TGTGCCAGCAGCTTAGGTGGTGCCGGGTGGGGTGGGGAAAAACTGTTTTTT. This gives the protein CASSLGGAGWGGEKLFF.

Remarks on this clone: At one of its ends the junction is not consistent with the germline gene, which may arise from a read error. The chain employs TRBV7-2 and TRBJ2-1; D may be TRBD1 or TRBD2 (5 bases each). CDR1 is SGHTA and CDR2 is FQGNSA in the germline V gene. The CDR3 sequence is 14 residues long. The CDR3 bases are TGTGCCGGCAGCTCCTCTGTTGGGGGCAATGAGCAGTTCTTC. Protein: CAGSSSVGGNEQFF.

CDR3 in amino acids: CASSYSGAVSGYGYTF. CDR3 in DNA: TGTGCCAGCAGTTACTCAGGGGCAGTTTCAGGCTATGGCTACACCTTC. V and J are TRBV6-5 and TRBJ1-2; tentative D call: TRBD1 (5 bases). V gave up 0 bases and J gave up 4 bases, with 15 bases separating them. The CDR3 contains 16 residues. Germline V gene data show CDR1 as MNHEY and CDR2 as SVGAGI.

This clone has only one observation. The chain combines TRBV5-1 with TRBJ1-1, with 7 bases that match TRBD1. Germline loops: CDR1 SGHRS, CDR2 YFSETQ. After removal of 4 bases from V and 7 bases from J, the junction contained 7 bases not matched to a gene. There are 13 residues in the CDR3. CDR3: CASSPAGQNEAFF. For the CDR3, the DNA is TGCGCCAGCAGCCCTGCGGGACAGAATGAAGCTTTCTTT.

In DNA, the CDR3 is TGTGCCAGCACCGAAGGGGCTAGCGGGAGCTATGAGCAGTTCTTC. Amino acids: CASTEGASGSYEQFF. The V gene is TRBV6-1, the J gene TRBJ2-1; 10 positions agree with TRBD2. V was clipped by 7 bases and J by 8 bases; unmatched bases: 11. Germline CDR1 and CDR2: MNHNS and SASEGT. The CDR3 length is 15 residues.

V is TRBV19 and J is TRBJ2-1; D is uncertain. The CDR3 extends over 11 amino acids. V was shortened by 7 bases and J by 4 bases, with 5 bases between the two germline ends. From germline, CDR1 is LNHDA and CDR2 SQIVND (reference sequence). The CDR3 sequence is CASKDYNEQFF. The CDR3 DNA follows: TGTGCCAGTAAGGATTACAATGAGCAGTTCTTC. The complete variable domain, with remaining parts taken from reference TRBV19 and TRBJ2-1, reads DGGITQSPKYLFRKEGQNVTLSCEQNLNHDAMYWYRQDPGQGLRLIYYSQIVNDFQKGDIAEGYSVSREKKESFPLTVTSAQKNPTAFYLCASKDYNEQFFGPGTRLTVL.

J is TRBJ2-1 and V is TRBV5-1, with TRBD2 identical over 10 bases. The CDR3 is 13 residues long. Trimming cost V 5 bases and J 8 bases; bases outside gene matches: 4. CDR1 SGHRS and CDR2 YFSETQ come from the germline V gene. The CDR3 here is CASRAGLADEQFF. In DNA form, the CDR3 reads TGCGCCAGCAGAGCCGGACTAGCGGATGAGCAGTTCTTC. The complete variable domain, with remaining parts taken from reference TRBV5-1 and TRBJ2-1, reads KAGVTQTPRYLIKTRGQQVTLSCSPISGHRSVSWYQQTPGQGLQFLFEYFSETQRNKGNFPGRFSGRQFSNSRSEMNVSTLELGDSALYLCASRAGLADEQFFGPGTRLTVL.

This clone has only one observation. The CDR3 loop reads CASGLGQGKRYQPQHF. CDR3 nucleotide sequence: TGTGCTAGTGGTTTGGGACAGGGAAAGCGATATCAGCCCCAGCATTTT. The chain carries TRBV12-5 and TRBJ1-5; 7 bases line up with TRBD1. The V segment lost 1 base and the J segment 5 bases; nucleotides outside the gene matches: 8. This CDR3 spans 16 amino acids. Germline CDR1 LGHNT, CDR2 FRNRAP.

The gene calls are TRBV9 and TRBJ2-5; D might be TRBD2 (6 bases). Germline lookup yields CDR1 SGDLS and CDR2 YYNGEE. The CDR3 spans 15 residues. V lost 2 bases and J lost 2, with 13 bases in between. The DNA of the CDR3 is TGTGCCAGCAGCGTGGATAGCGGACCTCAAGAGACCCAGTACTTC. This codes for CASSVDSGPQETQYF. The whole variable domain, filled in from reference TRBV9 and TRBJ2-5, reads DSGVTQTPKHLITATGQRVTLRCSPRSGDLSVYWYQQSLDQGLQFLIQYYNGEERAKGNILERFSAQQFPDLHSELNLSSLELGDSALYFCASSVDSGPQETQYFGPGTRLLVL.

J is TRBJ2-1 and V is TRBV29-1; possibly TRBD1 for D (6 bases). Trimming removed 3 bases at V and 5 bases at J, with 11 bases between. The CDR3 runs 13 residues. The germline V gene encodes CDR1 SQVTM and CDR2 ANQGSEA. CDR3 DNA sequence: TGCAGCGTTGAGAGGACAGCGAACAATGAGCAGTTCTTC. This translates into CSVERTANNEQFF.

The chain joins TRBV18 to TRBJ2-7; 7 bases agree with TRBD2. The J segment lost 3 bases and the V segment lost 3 bases, leaving 2 bases of the junction unmatched. Germline CDR1 is KGHSH and CDR2 is LQKENI. CDR3 length equals 13 residues. The CDR3 region has the DNA TGTGCCAGCTCACCGGGGGGGGGCTACGAGCAGTACTTC. Encoded protein: CASSPGGGYEQYF.

The V and J genes are TRBV4-2 and TRBJ1-4; tentatively, D is TRBD1 (5 bases). V was pared by 1 base and J by 2 bases, with 11 bases between. The CDR3 has 16 residues. Germline V gives CDR1 LGHNA, CDR2 YNFKEQ. The CDR3 sequence: CASSQAHRRTNEKLFF. CDR3 coding DNA: TGTGCCAGCAGCCAAGCTCACAGGAGGACTAATGAAAAACTGTTTTTT.

The J gene is TRBJ1-1, the V gene TRBV20-1; a weak D match, TRBD1 (5 bases). Germline values: CDR1 DFQATT, CDR2 SNEGSKA (reference sequence). V lost 5 bases to trimming and J lost 3 bases, with 7 bases between them. The CDR3 runs 11 residues. CDR3 sequence: CSAPGDTEAFF. The CDR3 nucleotides read TGCAGTGCTCCGGGGGACACTGAAGCTTTCTTT.

This clone is a singleton in its sample. The chain has TRBV1 and TRBJ2-7; TRBD2 was called by the table and not checked on the DNA. TRBV1 corresponds to a pseudogene. The CDR3 runs 12 residues. CDR3 coding DNA: TGCACCAGCACCACGGGAACCTACGAGCAGTACTTC. It translates to CTSTTGTYEQYF.

This sequence joins TRBV14 and TRBJ2-5, with 11 nucleotides matching TRBD2. The CDR3 has 20 residues. With 4 bases clipped from V and 1 base from J, the junction kept 17 bases outside the gene matches. Germline lookup yields CDR1 SGHDN and CDR2 FVKESK. This CDR3 reads CASSPKFLGTSGLVQETQYF. The CDR3 nucleotides are TGTGCCAGCAGCCCCAAGTTCCTCGGGACTAGCGGACTAGTCCAAGAGACCCAGTACTTC.

For this clone: The sample holds other DNA sequences that translate to the same CDR3. V gene TRBV5-1 combines with J gene TRBJ2-1, with 7 positions matching TRBD1. This CDR3 has 14 amino acids. Germline lookup yields CDR1 SGHRS and CDR2 YFSETQ. V lost 0 bases, J lost 4 bases, and 1 base stayed unmatched. CDR3 protein: CASSLAGQYNEQFF. The CDR3 DNA is TGCGCCAGCAGCTTGGCGGGACAGTACAATGAGCAGTTCTTC.

This clone has a handful of counts. This rearrangement joins TRBV6-5 to TRBJ1-3, with D possibly TRBD1 on 5 matching bases. The CDR3 is made up of 15 amino acids. Germline V gene lookup returns CDR1 MNHEY and CDR2 SVGAGI. V was cut by 6 bases and J by 3 bases, with 15 bases left in between. In DNA form, the CDR3 reads TGTGCCAGCAGCCCCAAGGAGGGGTTTGGAAACACCATATATTTT. Protein product: CASSPKEGFGNTIYF.

V is TRBV18 and J is TRBJ2-2, with D unclear. There are 15 residues in the CDR3. V was shortened by 4 bases and J by 0 bases, with 9 bases between the two germline ends. Germline V lookup: CDR1 KGHSH, CDR2 LQKENI. The CDR3 DNA reads TGTGCCAGCTCACAATCTAATTCGAACACCGGGGAGCTGTTTTTT. This encodes CASSQSNSNTGELFF.

The gene calls are TRBV6-5 and TRBJ1-5, with D possibly being TRBD1 (6 bases). This CDR3 is 15 amino acids long. Between the trimmed V and J ends, which lost 6 bases and 6 bases, there was a span of 18 bases. Per germline, CDR1 MNHEY and CDR2 SVGAGI. The CDR3 sequence is CASSSGGGFGQPQHF. In DNA, the CDR3 is TGTGCCAGCAGCTCGGGAGGGGGTTTTGGTCAGCCCCAGCATTTT.

V and J are TRBV18 and TRBJ1-5; TRBD1 is a possible D gene (6 bases). CDR3 length equals 15 residues. The germline V gene encodes CDR1 KGHSH and CDR2 LQKENI. V gave up 8 bases and J gave up 0 bases, with 14 bases separating them. CDR3 DNA sequence: TGTGCCAGCAGAACGACAGGTGATAGCAATCAGCCCCAGCATTTT. Its protein product is CASRTTGDSNQPQHF.

This chain joins TRBV4-3 and TRBJ2-6; D ambiguous. V lost 0 bases to trimming and J lost 0 bases, with 9 bases between them. This CDR3 is built from 17 residues. CDR1 is LGHNA, CDR2 YSLEER, per germline. CDR3 bases: TGCGCCAGCAGCCAAGATTATGGGTACTCTGGGGCCAACGTCCTGACTTTC. Residues: CASSQDYGYSGANVLTF.

This chain links TRBV7-6 with TRBJ2-7, with 10 bases identical to TRBD1. Germline V gene data show CDR1 as SGHVS and CDR2 as FNYEAQ. The CDR3 sequence is 17 residues long. The junction had 7 bases not matched to a gene; V was cut back by 0 bases and J by 2 bases. The CDR3 protein is CASSLAAGTGATYEQYF. DNA of the CDR3: TGTGCCAGCAGCTTAGCCGCCGGGACAGGGGCCACCTACGAGCAGTACTTC.